Detailed here is one T cell receptor (beta chain). Its antigen is as yet unknown. With 60 Vbeta and 13 Jbeta primers, the PCR was carried out. Assay used: immunoSEQ multiplex PCR; TCRdb lists only in-frame clones, some missing. In the table there are about 120,000 clones, roughly four fifths of which are singletons. Germline CDR1 reads SGHVS; CDR2 reads FNYEAQ. V lost 5 bases to trimming and J lost 4 bases, with 18 bases between them. The CDR3 has 15 residues. The data were taken from a study of cytomegalovirus exposure and HLA in healthy donors. Study results and caveats: It was reported that the classifier diagnosed cytomegalovirus status with high specificity and sensitivity in both the original and validation cohorts. It was confirmed in vitro that a few of the CMV-associated chains were specific for CMV antigens.

This TCR was recovered from a male donor in good health and CMV-seropositive. Sequencing was carried out using PBMCs. The chain combines TRBV7-6 with TRBJ2-7; weak D call: TRBD1 (6 bases). The CDR3 region has the DNA TGTGCCAGCAGCCCTTCCGGCAGGGGTTCTTACGAGCAGTACTTC. Its translation is CASSPSGRGSYEQYF.